Described below is a single TCR beta chain sequence and its context. TCRdb's table, derived via immunoSEQ multiplex PCR, lists solely in-frame clones and lacks some. There are about 63,000 clones in the sample; 80% to 95% occur only once, and under 5.5% lies in the top ten. These data come from a study of blood T cell repertoires in COVID-19. This CDR3 has 14 residues. CDR1 is SGHRS and CDR2 is YFSETQ in the germline V gene. The V gene end was trimmed by 4 bases and the J gene end by 4 bases; junction bases not matched to a gene: 7. This chain links TRBV5-1 with TRBJ2-5, with TRBD1 identical over 7 bases. The TCR sequence derives from a man aged 45 to 65 with active COVID-19. Sequencing was carried out using peripheral blood. CDR3 nucleotides: TGCGCCAGCAGCACCGAGACAGGGAGAGAGACCCAGTACTTC. Translating it yields CASSTETGRETQYF. Together with reference TRBV5-1 and TRBJ2-5, the CDR3 gives the full variable domain: KAGVTQTPRYLIKTRGQQVTLSCSPISGHRSVSWYQQTPGQGLQFLFEYFSETQRNKGNFPGRFSGRQFSNSRSEMNVSTLELGDSALYLCASSTETGRETQYFGPGTRLLVL.